The text below deals with one T cell receptor beta chain. The entry originates in a study of blood T cell repertoires in COVID-19. The V gene's germline CDR1 is GTSNPN and CDR2 SVGIG (reference sequence). CDR3 size: 12 residues. Trimming left V 7 bases short and J 0 bases short, with 10 bases between. Assay used: immunoSEQ multiplex PCR; TCRdb lists only in-frame clones, some missing. The table shows 390,000 or so clones, with around 87% occurring only once. Sequenced: PBMCs or T cells enriched from blood (not recorded which). The TCR comes from a woman aged 50 to 65 who had recovered from COVID-19. The rearrangement links TRBV30 to TRBJ2-7; perhaps TRBD1 as D (5 bases). CDR3 protein: CALDRSSYEQYF. The CDR3 nucleotides are TGTGCCTTAGACAGAAGCTCCTACGAGCAGTACTTC.